These T cell receptor beta chains were read from a single sample in a study of CD8+ T cells in alopecia areata. Produced via immunoSEQ multiplex PCR; TCRdb's table is partial and in-frame only. The sample yields 80,000 to 100,000 clones, around 44% seen once. The starting material was CD8+ T cells sorted from blood, obtained at week 24, from a patient treated with tofacitinib. The source is a human donor with alopecia areata. Both conserved end residues are part of each CDR3. A D gene is named only where the DNA matches it firmly. Some rows have no size entry. The others give once, few or many, or a class for an expanded clone.

V: TRBV5-5
size: few
J: TRBJ2-3
D: TRBD2
DNA: TGTGCCAGCAGCCAAGAAGTAGCGGGGTACACAGATACGCAGTATTTT
CDR3: CASSQEVAGYTDTQYF

V: TRBV27
size: few
J: TRBJ2-5
D: .
DNA: TGTGCCAGCAGTTTAGGCGGGAATGGTCAAGAGACCCAGTACTTC
CDR3: CASSLGGNGQETQYF

V: TRBV29-1
size: .
J: TRBJ2-2
D: TRBD1
DNA: TGCAGCGTTACGACAGGGGACATCGAGGAGCTGTTTTTT
CDR3: CSVTTGDIEELFF

V: TRBV6-5
size: .
J: TRBJ2-7
D: .
DNA: TGTGCCAGCAGTTATGGCTCTTCAAGGGAGCAGTACTTC
CDR3: CASSYGSSREQYF

V: TRBV2
size: medium-sized
J: TRBJ1-1
D: .
DNA: TGTGCCAGAACCGCACACCTTAGTTCCCGCCCTGAAGCTTTCTTT
CDR3: CARTAHLSSRPEAFF

V: TRBV29-1
size: .
J: TRBJ1-4
D: .
DNA: TGCAGCGTTGACGGGGGATTAGGAGAAAAACTGTTTTTT
CDR3: CSVDGGLGEKLFF

V: TRBV5-4
size: few
J: TRBJ1-1
D: TRBD1
DNA: TGTGCCAGCAGCTTTCGGACAGGAGGGACTGAAGCTTTCTTT
CDR3: CASSFRTGGTEAFF

V: TRBV6-1
size: .
J: TRBJ2-4
D: TRBD2
DNA: TGTGCCAGCATGCCGATAGCGGGAGGAGAGTACTTC
CDR3: CASMPIAGGEYF

V: TRBV5-1
size: .
J: TRBJ2-7
D: .
DNA: TGCGCCAGCAGCTTGGAGTGGGGGAGCTCCTACGAGCAGTACTTC
CDR3: CASSLEWGSSYEQYF

V: TRBV5-1
size: .
J: TRBJ2-1
D: .
DNA: TGCGCCAGCAGCTTGTGGACCCTCAGCTCCTACAATGAGCAGTTCTTC
CDR3: CASSLWTLSSYNEQFF

V: TRBV6-5
size: .
J: TRBJ2-1
D: TRBD1
DNA: TGTGCCAGCAGTCTTGACAGGGGTGAGCAGTTCTTC
CDR3: CASSLDRGEQFF

V: TRBV28
size: .
J: TRBJ2-5
D: TRBD2
DNA: TGTGCCAGCAGTTTATATACTAGCGGGAGTTTGGAGACCCAGTACTTC
CDR3: CASSLYTSGSLETQYF

V: TRBV27
size: .
J: TRBJ2-1
D: TRBD2
DNA: TGTGCCAGCCGGACTAGCGGGAGGATCGACAATGAGCAGTTCTTC
CDR3: CASRTSGRIDNEQFF

V: TRBV28
size: few
J: TRBJ2-1
D: .
DNA: TGTGCCAGCAGCTTAGGAGGGCCGGAGCAGTTCTTC
CDR3: CASSLGGPEQFF

V: TRBV6-1
size: .
J: TRBJ1-5
D: .
DNA: TGTGCCAGCCAAAACTGGTTCTATGGCAATCAGCCCCAGCATTTT
CDR3: CASQNWFYGNQPQHF

V: TRBV29-1
size: few
J: TRBJ2-7
D: TRBD2
DNA: TGCAGCGTTGAAGACCGGACTAGCGGATACGAGCAGTACTTC
CDR3: CSVEDRTSGYEQYF

V: TRBV27
size: .
J: TRBJ2-5
D: .
DNA: TGTGCCAGCAGTTATAGGACCACTGGGGAGACCCAGTACTTC
CDR3: CASSYRTTGETQYF

V: TRBV4-1
size: .
J: TRBJ2-2
D: TRBD2
DNA: TGCGCCAGCAGCCGCTGGGAGACCCTAGCGGCTGACACCGGGGAGCTGTTTTTT
CDR3: CASSRWETLAADTGELFF

V: TRBV10-3
size: .
J: TRBJ2-5
D: .
DNA: TGTGCCATCCTCGACGAGTGGAAGACCCAGTACTTC
CDR3: CAILDEWKTQYF

V: TRBV7-3
size: once
J: TRBJ2-2
D: .
DNA: TGTGCCAGCAGCTTAACCATACCCGGGGAGCTGTTTTTT
CDR3: CASSLTIPGELFF

V: TRBV9
size: .
J: TRBJ1-2
D: .
DNA: TGTGCCAGCAGCCCCGGTCTGGGGGACACCCGCCGGGGCTACACCTTC
CDR3: CASSPGLGDTRRGYTF

V: TRBV7-8
size: .
J: TRBJ2-1
D: .
DNA: TGTGCCAGCAGCTTATTATCGCGGGAGCAGGGGCTCTACAATGAGCAGTTCTTC
CDR3: CASSLLSREQGLYNEQFF

V: TRBV29-1
size: .
J: TRBJ1-2
D: TRBD1
DNA: TGCAGCGTTGAAGTGGGGACAGGGGGGGACTATGGCTACACCTTC
CDR3: CSVEVGTGGDYGYTF

V: TRBV2
size: .
J: TRBJ1-5
D: .
DNA: TGTGCCAGCAGCGGTAGGACGGCATATAGCAATCAGCCCCAGCATTTT
CDR3: CASSGRTAYSNQPQHF

V: TRBV28
size: few
J: TRBJ2-5
D: .
DNA: TGTGCCAGCAGTTTTGGGCGGCAGAGTCAAGAGACCCAGTACTTC
CDR3: CASSFGRQSQETQYF

V: TRBV29-1
size: few
J: TRBJ2-1
D: TRBD2
DNA: TGCAGCGTTGAAGGTACCGGACTAGCTGTTGAGCAGTTCTTC
CDR3: CSVEGTGLAVEQFF

V: TRBV9
size: .
J: TRBJ2-3
D: .
DNA: TGTGCCAGCAGCGATCGGGGTCCTAGCACAGATACGCAGTATTTT
CDR3: CASSDRGPSTDTQYF

V: TRBV2
size: few
J: TRBJ2-5
D: TRBD2
DNA: TGTGCCAGCAGTCAGCTATTGGCTAGCGGGAGTTGGACGGAGACCCAGTACTTC
CDR3: CASSQLLASGSWTETQYF

V: TRBV2
size: .
J: TRBJ2-7
D: .
DNA: TGTGCCACGGGGTTTAGCGGAAGCTACGAGCAGTACTTC
CDR3: CATGFSGSYEQYF

V: TRBV29-1
size: few
J: TRBJ1-2
D: .
DNA: TGCAGCGTTGACGGGACGGAGGGTGCTGGCTACACCTTC
CDR3: CSVDGTEGAGYTF

V: TRBV7-9
size: .
J: TRBJ2-3
D: .
DNA: TGTGCCAGCAGCCCCCGTCTCGGAACACACACAGATACGCAGTATTTT
CDR3: CASSPRLGTHTDTQYF

V: TRBV7-9
size: few
J: TRBJ2-7
D: TRBD2
DNA: TGTGCCAGCAGTCTAGCGGGAGGAGTGGACGAGCAGTACTTC
CDR3: CASSLAGGVDEQYF

V: TRBV6-5
size: .
J: TRBJ2-7
D: .
DNA: TGTGCCAGTCGGGACCCGAGGGCCTACGAGCAGTACTTC
CDR3: CASRDPRAYEQYF

V: TRBV7-8
size: few
J: TRBJ1-1
D: .
DNA: TGTGCCAGCAGTTCCACAGGGCGGTGGACTGAAGCTTTCTTT
CDR3: CASSSTGRWTEAFF

V: TRBV7-9
size: few
J: TRBJ2-1
D: .
DNA: TGTGCCAGCAGATCGGACGTCAACAATGAGCAGTTCTTC
CDR3: CASRSDVNNEQFF

V: TRBV20-1
size: .
J: TRBJ1-1
D: .
DNA: TGCAGTGCCAGGGGTGGCACTGAAGCTTTCTTT
CDR3: CSARGGTEAFF

V: TRBV4-3
size: few
J: TRBJ2-5
D: .
DNA: TGCGCCAGCAGCCAAGATCGTGTGGGAGGGGGACAAGAGACCCAGTACTTC
CDR3: CASSQDRVGGGQETQYF

V: TRBV30
size: .
J: TRBJ2-7
D: TRBD2
DNA: TGTGCCTGGAGTCAGGAGCTAGCGGGACCCGAGCAGTACTTC
CDR3: CAWSQELAGPEQYF

V: TRBV29-1
size: .
J: TRBJ2-7
D: .
DNA: TGCAGCGTCGAGATCCGGACCGGGACGGCCTACGAGCAGTACTTC
CDR3: CSVEIRTGTAYEQYF

V: TRBV29-1
size: few
J: TRBJ1-2
D: TRBD1
DNA: TGCAGCGTGAGGACAGGGTGGGATTATGGCTACACCTTC
CDR3: CSVRTGWDYGYTF

V: TRBV6-5
size: many
J: TRBJ2-3
D: TRBD2
DNA: TGTGCCAGCAGGTGGCTAGCGGGAGTTTCAGATACGCAGTATTTT
CDR3: CASRWLAGVSDTQYF

V: TRBV5-8
size: .
J: TRBJ2-3
D: TRBD2
DNA: TGTGCCAGCAGCCCGGGACTAGCGGCAGATACGCAGTATTTT
CDR3: CASSPGLAADTQYF

V: TRBV5-1
size: once
J: TRBJ2-5
D: TRBD1
DNA: TGCGCCAGCAGCTCCGGACAGGGGGAAGAGACCCAGTACTTC
CDR3: CASSSGQGEETQYF

V: TRBV4-3
size: .
J: TRBJ1-1
D: .
DNA: TGCGCCAGCAGCCAGCGCGAGGCCGCGGACACTGAAGCTTTCTTT
CDR3: CASSQREAADTEAFF

V: TRBV20-1
size: .
J: TRBJ2-1
D: .
DNA: TGCAGTGCTAGAGTTTACAATGAGCAGTTCTTC
CDR3: CSARVYNEQFF

V: TRBV9
size: few
J: TRBJ1-1
D: .
DNA: TGTGCCAGCAGCGTAGGGTACGGGAACACTGAAGCTTTCTTT
CDR3: CASSVGYGNTEAFF

V: TRBV4-1
size: few
J: TRBJ2-7
D: TRBD1
DNA: TGCGCCAGCAGCCCACAGGGACAGGGAGGCTACGAGCAGTACTTC
CDR3: CASSPQGQGGYEQYF

V: TRBV4-1
size: .
J: TRBJ2-7
D: TRBD2
DNA: TGCGCCAGCAGCGGTACGGGAGGGCCCTACGAGCAGTACTTC
CDR3: CASSGTGGPYEQYF

V: TRBV27
size: once
J: TRBJ2-7
D: TRBD1
DNA: TGTGCCAGCAGTTCCATCGACAGGGCCTACGAGCAGTACTTC
CDR3: CASSSIDRAYEQYF

V: TRBV25-1
size: .
J: TRBJ1-2
D: .
DNA: TGTGCCAGCAGTGCATATGATGGGGGCTATGGCTACACCTTC
CDR3: CASSAYDGGYGYTF

V: TRBV27
size: .
J: TRBJ2-7
D: .
DNA: TGTGCCAGCAGTTTCTACCCCTCTGGGGAGCAGTACTTC
CDR3: CASSFYPSGEQYF

V: TRBV10-3
size: .
J: TRBJ2-3
D: TRBD2
DNA: TGTGCCATAAACAAGGGACTAGCGGGAGCAGATACGCAGTATTTT
CDR3: CAINKGLAGADTQYF

V: TRBV15
size: few
J: TRBJ2-5
D: .
DNA: TGTGCCACCAGCAGAGATGGGGTCCAAGAGACCCAGTACTTC
CDR3: CATSRDGVQETQYF

V: TRBV7-2
size: .
J: TRBJ2-3
D: .
DNA: TGTGCCAGCAGACCGGGGGCTCGGGATACGCAGTATTTT
CDR3: CASRPGARDTQYF

V: TRBV27
size: .
J: TRBJ1-5
D: TRBD1
DNA: TGTGCCAGCAGTGCCACGTACAGGGGAGGGGATCAGCCCCAGCATTTT
CDR3: CASSATYRGGDQPQHF

V: TRBV7-3
size: .
J: TRBJ2-2
D: .
DNA: TGTGCCAGCAGCCCTAACGAGACACAGAACACCGGGGAGCTGTTTTTT
CDR3: CASSPNETQNTGELFF

V: TRBV10-3
size: .
J: TRBJ2-5
D: .
DNA: TGTGCCATCAGTGATTTGGACAGACAAGAGACCCAGTACTTC
CDR3: CAISDLDRQETQYF

V: TRBV29-1
size: .
J: TRBJ2-7
D: .
DNA: TGCAGCGTTCAAGGGGTCTACGAGCAGTACTTC
CDR3: CSVQGVYEQYF

V: TRBV10-3
size: once
J: TRBJ2-7
D: TRBD2
DNA: TGTGCCATCAGTGGTAGCGGGAGGGATCCTTACGAGCAGTACTTC
CDR3: CAISGSGRDPYEQYF